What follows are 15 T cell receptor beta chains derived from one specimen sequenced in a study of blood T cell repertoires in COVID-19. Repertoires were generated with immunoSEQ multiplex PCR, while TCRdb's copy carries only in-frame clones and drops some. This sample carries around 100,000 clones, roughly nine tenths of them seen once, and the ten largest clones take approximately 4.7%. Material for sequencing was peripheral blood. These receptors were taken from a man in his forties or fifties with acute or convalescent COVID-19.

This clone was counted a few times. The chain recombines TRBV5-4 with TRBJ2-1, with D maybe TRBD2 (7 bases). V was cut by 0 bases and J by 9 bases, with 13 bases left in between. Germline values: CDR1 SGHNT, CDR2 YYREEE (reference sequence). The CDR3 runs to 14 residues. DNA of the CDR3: TGTGCCAGCAGCTTGGAGGGGGGGGTCGGTGAGCAGTTCTTC. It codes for CASSLEGGVGEQFF.

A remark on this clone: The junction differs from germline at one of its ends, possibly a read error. The chain's CDR3 is CTSSLFQNTEAFF. The CDR3 nucleotides read TGTACCAGCAGTTTATTTCAGAACACTGAAGCTTTCTTT. The chain combines TRBV27 with TRBJ1-1; D unresolved. The CDR3 sequence is 13 residues long. CDR1 MNHEY and CDR2 SMNVEV come from the germline V gene (reference sequence).

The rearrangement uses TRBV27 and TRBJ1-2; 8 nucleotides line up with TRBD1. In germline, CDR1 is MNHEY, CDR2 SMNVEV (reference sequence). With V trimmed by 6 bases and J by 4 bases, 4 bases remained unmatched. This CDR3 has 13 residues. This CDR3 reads CASSRDRFYGYTF. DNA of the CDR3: TGTGCCAGCAGCCGGGACAGGTTCTATGGCTACACCTTC.

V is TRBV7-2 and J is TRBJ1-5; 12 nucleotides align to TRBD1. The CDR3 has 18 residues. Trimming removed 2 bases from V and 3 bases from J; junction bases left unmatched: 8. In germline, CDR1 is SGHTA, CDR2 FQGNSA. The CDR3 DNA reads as TGTGCCAGCAGCTTAATTCCGGGACAGGGGGCGTTCAATCAGCCCCAGCATTTT. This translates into CASSLIPGQGAFNQPQHF. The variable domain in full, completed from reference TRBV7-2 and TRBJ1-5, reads GAGVSQSPSNKVTEKGKDVELRCDPISGHTALYWYRQSLGQGLEFLIYFQGNSAPDKSGLPSDRFSAERTGGSVSTLTIQRTQQEDSAVYLCASSLIPGQGAFNQPQHFGDGTRLSIL.

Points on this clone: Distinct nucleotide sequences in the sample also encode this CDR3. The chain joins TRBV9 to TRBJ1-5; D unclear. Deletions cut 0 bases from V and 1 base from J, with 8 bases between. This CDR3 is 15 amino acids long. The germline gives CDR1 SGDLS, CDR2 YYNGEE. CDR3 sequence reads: CASSVGSGSNQPQHF. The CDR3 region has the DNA TGTGCCAGCAGCGTAGGGTCGGGGAGCAATCAGCCCCAGCATTTT. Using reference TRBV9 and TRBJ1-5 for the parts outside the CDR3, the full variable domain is DSGVTQTPKHLITATGQRVTLRCSPRSGDLSVYWYQQSLDQGLQFLIQYYNGEERAKGNILERFSAQQFPDLHSELNLSSLELGDSALYFCASSVGSGSNQPQHFGDGTRLSIL.

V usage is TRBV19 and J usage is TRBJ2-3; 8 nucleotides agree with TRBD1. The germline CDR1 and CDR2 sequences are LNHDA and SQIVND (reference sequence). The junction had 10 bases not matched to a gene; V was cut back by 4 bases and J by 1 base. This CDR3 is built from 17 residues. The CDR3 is CASSTLGTGDGTDTQYF. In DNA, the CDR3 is TGTGCCAGTAGTACACTGGGGACAGGAGATGGCACAGATACGCAGTATTTT.

The CDR3 loop is CASSSSGTANQPQHF. CDR3 sequence (DNA): TGTGCCAGCAGCAGCAGCGGGACCGCGAATCAGCCCCAGCATTTT. V gene TRBV7-8 combines with J gene TRBJ1-5, with D tentatively TRBD1 (5 bases). The CDR3 is 15 amino acids. Germline values: CDR1 SGHVS, CDR2 FQNEAQ. Trimming took off 5 bases at V and 4 bases at J, with 15 bases between the two ends. Drawing the rest from reference TRBV7-8 and TRBJ1-5, the complete variable domain is GAGVSQSPRYKVAKRGQDVALRCDPISGHVSLFWYQQALGQGPEFLTYFQNEAQLDKSGLPSDRFFAERPEGSVSTLKIQRTQQEDSAVYLCASSSSGTANQPQHFGDGTRLSIL.

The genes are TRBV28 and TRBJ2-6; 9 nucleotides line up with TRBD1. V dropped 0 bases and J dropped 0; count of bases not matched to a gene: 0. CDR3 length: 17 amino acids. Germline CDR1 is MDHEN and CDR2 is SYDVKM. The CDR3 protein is CASSLWTGGSGANVLTF. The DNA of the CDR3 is TGTGCCAGCAGTTTATGGACAGGGGGCTCTGGGGCCAACGTCCTGACTTTC.

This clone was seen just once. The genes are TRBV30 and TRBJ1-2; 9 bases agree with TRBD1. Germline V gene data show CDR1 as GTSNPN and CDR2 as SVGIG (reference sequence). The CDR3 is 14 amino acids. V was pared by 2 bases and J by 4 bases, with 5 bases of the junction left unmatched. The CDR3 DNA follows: TGTGCCTGGAGTCCATCGACAGGGGGCTATGGCTACACCTTC. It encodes CAWSPSTGGYGYTF.

Written as DNA, the CDR3 is TGTGCCAGCAGTTTTGTAGCAAGCACAGATACGCAGTATTTT. It translates to CASSFVASTDTQYF. The chain links TRBV27 to TRBJ2-3; D is ambiguous. Germline V gives CDR1 MNHEY, CDR2 SMNVEV (reference sequence). V shed 3 bases and J shed 0 bases, with 7 bases lying between them. The CDR3 contains 14 residues.

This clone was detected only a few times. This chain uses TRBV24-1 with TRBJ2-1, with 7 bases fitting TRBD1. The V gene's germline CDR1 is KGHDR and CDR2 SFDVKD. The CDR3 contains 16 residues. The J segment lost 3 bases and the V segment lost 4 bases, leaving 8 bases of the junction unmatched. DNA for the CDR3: TGTGCCACCAGTGAAGGAGACAGGGCAGACTACAATGAGCAGTTCTTC. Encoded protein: CATSEGDRADYNEQFF.

The CDR3: CASSQDGEGGDEQYF. CDR3 DNA sequence: TGTGCCAGCAGCCAAGATGGCGAAGGCGGAGACGAGCAGTACTTC. The rearrangement uses TRBV4-2 and TRBJ2-7; D unclear. Trimming took 0 bases from V and 5 from J, leaving 14 bases between them. The germline CDR1 and CDR2 sequences are LGHNA and YNFKEQ. The CDR3 is 15 residues long.

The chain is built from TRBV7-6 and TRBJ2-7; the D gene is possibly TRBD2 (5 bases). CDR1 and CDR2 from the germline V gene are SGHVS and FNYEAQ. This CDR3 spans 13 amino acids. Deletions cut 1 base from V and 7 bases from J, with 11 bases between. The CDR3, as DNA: TGTGCCAGCAGCTTAGAGGGTTCGGGGGAGCAGTACTTC. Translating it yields CASSLEGSGEQYF.

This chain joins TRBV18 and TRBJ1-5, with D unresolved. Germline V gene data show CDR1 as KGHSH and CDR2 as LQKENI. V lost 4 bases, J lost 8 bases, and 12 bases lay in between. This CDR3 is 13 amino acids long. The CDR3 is CASSLSAREPQHF. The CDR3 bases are TGTGCCAGCTCACTCTCTGCACGGGAGCCCCAGCATTTT.

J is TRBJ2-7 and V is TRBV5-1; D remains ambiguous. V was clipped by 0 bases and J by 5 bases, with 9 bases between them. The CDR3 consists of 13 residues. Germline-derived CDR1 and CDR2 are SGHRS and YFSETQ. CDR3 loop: CASSLDTVDEQYF. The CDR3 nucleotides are TGCGCCAGCAGCTTGGATACGGTAGACGAGCAGTACTTC.